A selection of T cell receptor beta chains follows, all from one sample in a study of early T cells in non-severe SARS-CoV-2 infection. TCRdb processed the 5' RACE reads anew with MiXCR; each CDR3 protein has one entry. The sample consists of some 32,000 distinct CDR3 sequences, 4.5% to 7% of them appearing once. What was sequenced was whole blood. These receptors were obtained from an adult who was a healthcare worker with PCR-confirmed SARS-CoV-2 infection or an uninfected control (not recorded which). Both conserved end residues are part of each CDR3. Fields, in order: D gene, clone size, V gene, J gene, CDR3 protein, CDR3 DNA. A D gene is named only where the DNA matches it firmly. Clone size is given for some rows only: seen once, a few or many times, or a class if the clone is expanded.

>TRBD2|many|TRBV10-3|TRBJ2-3
CAITLQPLAGPTDTQYF
TGTGCCATCACCCTGCAACCTCTAGCGGGGCCCACAGATACGCAGTATTTT
>TRBD1|many|TRBV6-1|TRBJ2-7
CASSIRDRGKGGQYF
TGTGCCAGCAGCATCCGGGACAGGGGCAAAGGGGGGCAGTACTTC
>-|many|TRBV5-1|TRBJ2-7
CASSATIGQGGYEQYF
TGCGCCAGCAGCGCCACAATCGGCCAGGGCGGCTACGAGCAGTACTTC
>-|many|TRBV20-1|TRBJ1-5
CSATSGPSNQPQHF
TGCAGTGCAACCTCGGGGCCAAGCAATCAGCCCCAGCATTTT
>-|many|TRBV11-2|TRBJ1-2
CASSLRGGIYGYTF
TGTGCCAGCAGCTTGAGAGGGGGGATATATGGCTACACCTTC
>-|few|TRBV9|TRBJ2-2
CASSLRVVGELFF
TGTGCCAGCAGCCTTAGAGTCGTCGGGGAGCTGTTTTTT
>-|-|TRBV11-2|TRBJ2-4
CASSSGTNIQYF
TGTGCCAGCAGCTCCGGGACGAACATTCAGTACTTC
>TRBD1|-|TRBV20-1|TRBJ2-7
CSAPRTGGTYEQYF
TGCAGTGCACCACGGACAGGGGGCACATACGAGCAGTACTTC
>TRBD2|few|TRBV20-1|TRBJ2-1
CSAVGLVENEQFF
TGCAGTGCTGTGGGACTAGTCGAAAATGAGCAGTTCTTC
>-|many|TRBV28|TRBJ2-7
CASSPYLREQYF
TGTGCCAGCAGTCCTTACCTGAGGGAGCAGTACTTC
>TRBD1|medium-sized|TRBV12-3/TRBV12-4|TRBJ1-2
CASSWASIPDRAYGYTF
TGTGCCAGCAGTTGGGCCTCAATTCCTGACAGGGCCTATGGCTACACCTTC
>-|few|TRBV7-7|TRBJ2-6
CASSSSGANVLTF
TGTGCCAGCTCTAGCTCTGGGGCCAACGTCCTGACTTTC
>-|many|TRBV9|TRBJ2-6
CASSVRQGPAGANVLTF
TGTGCCAGCAGCGTGCGGCAGGGACCTGCTGGGGCCAACGTCCTGACTTTC
>-|few|TRBV9|TRBJ2-3
CASSVASQDTQYF
TGTGCCAGCAGCGTAGCGAGCCAAGATACGCAGTATTTT
>-|many|TRBV12-3/TRBV12-4|TRBJ1-2
CASSFRELAGYTF
TGTGCCAGCAGTTTTAGGGAGCTAGCTGGCTACACCTTC
>-|many|TRBV10-2|TRBJ2-3
CASIGIADVWGTDTQYF
TGCGCCAGCATAGGGATAGCGGACGTATGGGGCACAGATACGCAGTATTTT
>-|medium-sized|TRBV5-1|TRBJ2-5
CASSFGSGGEETQYF
TGCGCCAGCAGCTTTGGTAGCGGTGGGGAGGAGACCCAGTACTTC
>-|many|TRBV4-1|TRBJ2-3
CASKRADTQYF
TGCGCCAGCAAGCGGGCAGATACGCAGTATTTT
>TRBD2|many|TRBV12-3/TRBV12-4|TRBJ2-1
CASRPGTSGSKEFF
TGTGCCAGCAGACCCGGGACTAGCGGATCAAAGGAGTTCTTC
>TRBD2|few|TRBV3-1|TRBJ2-3
CASSHRDYTDTQYF
TGTGCCAGCAGCCACCGGGACTATACAGATACGCAGTATTTT